The entry below gives a single TCR beta chain sequence along with its context. CDR3 size: 14 residues. The V gene's germline CDR1 is SGHVS and CDR2 FQNEAQ. Between the trimmed V and J ends, which lost 7 bases and 0 bases, there was a span of 12 bases. The data were obtained in a study of blood T cell repertoires in COVID-19. Sequencing was performed with immunoSEQ multiplex PCR; in TCRdb, only in-frame clones are kept and a portion is missing. The data hold a few hundred thousand clones, with roughly 89% observed a single time. The chain links TRBV7-8 to TRBJ2-5; D might be TRBD1 (6 bases). Material for sequencing was peripheral blood. This sequence was found in a woman aged 55 to 70 with COVID-19, enrolled during active disease. DNA of the CDR3: TGTGCCAGCACCCCCACAGGGAACCAAGAGACCCAGTACTTC. It codes for CASTPTGNQETQYF.